The present TCR beta chain was sequenced within a study of cytomegalovirus exposure and HLA in healthy donors. Overall study findings and caveats: Analyses of presence and absence presupposed an approximately uniform sequencing depth across donors. Many donors shared some public TCRs, even though most TCR sequences were rare.

In the case of this clone: Its antigen is still unknown.

The PCR was carried out with 60 Vbeta primers and 13 Jbeta primers. TCRdb's copy holds only in-frame clones and misses some; the assay was immunoSEQ multiplex PCR. The sample lists some 100,000 clones, 74% occurring once. The CDR3 extends over 14 amino acids. V was trimmed by 4 bases and J by 7 bases, leaving 18 bases between them. CDR1 and CDR2 from the germline V gene are SGDLS and YYNGEE. V and J are TRBV9 and TRBJ2-7, with no clear D. This TCR came from a human donor in good health. The sequenced material came from PBMCs. CDR3 DNA sequence: TGTGCCAGCAGCCCCCCCGAGTCACCTAGGGAGCAGTACTTC. It encodes CASSPPESPREQYF.